This T cell receptor (beta chain) was sequenced in a study of Ad26.COV2.S vaccination and SARS-CoV-2 variants. In the study overall: By the intramuscular route, Ad26.COV2.S was given once, or twice 56 days apart.

Details on this clone: Its antigen remains unknown.

Regarding the study as a whole: The TCR breadth and depth analyses may have understated or missed part of the total T cell responses. Vaccine recipients had higher spike-specific TCR breadth than placebo recipients. Breadth, reportedly substantial, characterized the spike-specific CD8+ and CD4+ T cell responses after vaccination.

Treatment defined: about 20 received Ad26.COV2.S at low or high dose, single or two shots; 5 received placebo; per-sample allocation not given. After the first vaccine or placebo injection, samples were drawn on day 63. Clones were sequenced by immunoSEQ multiplex PCR, and TCRdb holds only the in-frame ones, with some missing. The repertoire holds 350,000 to 500,000 clones, with approximately 89% as singletons. This CDR3 is built from 17 residues. Germline V lookup: CDR1 KGHDR, CDR2 SFDVKD. V was pared by 5 bases and J by 8 bases, with 24 bases between. Here the sequenced sample was peripheral blood, taken in a trial of Ad26.COV2.S vaccine versus placebo. The sequence derives from a person between 18 and 65 years old who received the Ad26.COV2.S COVID-19 vaccine or a placebo. V and J are TRBV24-1 and TRBJ2-1, with D possibly matching TRBD2 (5 bases). The CDR3 protein is CATSVRLAAGRQDEQFF. The CDR3 DNA is TGTGCCACCAGTGTGCGGCTAGCCGCCGGAAGGCAGGATGAGCAGTTCTTC.